One and the same sample provided the 10 T cell receptor beta chains below, sequenced in a study of shared clonotypes between healthy human individuals (dated by TCRdb to 2018 to 2021). The method was the immunoSEQ multiplex PCR assay. TCRdb took this table from immuneACCESS and kept in-frame rearrangements with V and J called. Such tables lack part of the clones; where checked against another copy, unresolved V genes explain under half of the gap, and the rest is unexplained. The sample table shows 330,000 or so clones, and around 67% are seen once. Approximately 10% of the sample rests with the top ten. Sequencing was done on a sample of memory CD4+ T cells sorted from blood. The cell subset or site tag for this specimen amounts to: CD45RA-negative fraction. Receptors originate from a man between 25 and 39 years old in good health.

The rearrangement joins TRBV5-4 to TRBJ2-5, with a tentative D call TRBD1 (6 bases). V was cut by 0 bases and J by 3 bases, with 9 bases left in between. The germline gives CDR1 SGHNT, CDR2 YYREEE (reference sequence). The CDR3 is 14 amino acids. This chain's CDR3 is CASSLGGLKETQYF. In DNA, the CDR3 is TGTGCCAGCAGCTTGGGGGGGCTAAAAGAGACCCAGTACTTC.

This chain connects TRBV5-1 to TRBJ2-3, with TRBD1 matching over 9 bases. This CDR3 comprises 19 residues. The germline gives CDR1 SGHRS, CDR2 YFSETQ. The J segment lost 2 bases and the V segment lost 4 bases, leaving 17 bases of the junction unmatched. The CDR3 is CASSRAGAWTGEITDTQYF. The DNA of the CDR3 is TGCGCCAGCAGCCGCGCGGGGGCCTGGACAGGGGAGATCACAGATACGCAGTATTTT.

In this sample, this clone turned up once. The V and J genes are TRBV19 and TRBJ2-5; D call uncertain. Trimming took 3 bases from V and 5 from J, leaving 7 bases between them. CDR3 length equals 12 residues. The germline CDR1 and CDR2 sequences are LNHDA and SQIVND (reference sequence). CDR3 loop: CASSIPFETQYF. The CDR3 bases are TGTGCCAGTAGTATTCCGTTTGAGACCCAGTACTTC.

The rearrangement links TRBV7-2 to TRBJ2-1; D tentatively fits TRBD1 or TRBD2 (5 bases each). Germline lookup yields CDR1 SGHTA and CDR2 FQGNSA. The CDR3 contains 11 residues. Trimming removed 3 bases at V and 12 bases at J, with 9 bases between. CDR3 sequence (DNA): TGTGCCAGCAGCTTTGGGGGACGGCAGTTCTTC. As protein: CASSFGGRQFF.

The V and J genes are TRBV5-1 and TRBJ2-7; 9 nucleotides match TRBD1. The CDR3 consists of 14 residues. The germline CDR1 and CDR2 sequences are SGHRS and YFSETQ. Losses at the gene ends were 0 bases for V and 6 bases for J; bases not matched to a gene: 4. DNA for the CDR3: TGCGCCAGCAGCTTGGGACAGGGGGAAGGCGAGCAGTACTTC. It codes for CASSLGQGEGEQYF.

There are a few counts of this clone. The genes are TRBV4-2 and TRBJ2-7; D might be TRBD2 (6 bases). The V end lost 5 bases, the J end lost 2 bases, and 10 bases lay between the germline ends. The CDR3 has 13 amino acids. CDR1 is LGHNA and CDR2 is YNFKEQ in the germline V gene. CDR3 coding DNA: TGTGCCAGCAGCTGGACTACAACCTACGAGCAGTACTTC. As protein: CASSWTTTYEQYF.

The CDR3 region is CARSSSGGEGYEQYF. DNA of the CDR3: TGTGCCAGAAGCTCCAGCGGAGGTGAAGGCTACGAGCAGTACTTC. The chain has TRBV5-3 and TRBJ2-7; tentatively, D is TRBD2 (5 bases). TRBV5-3 is recorded as an ORF, its role being uncertain. Trimming took 3 bases from V and 3 from J, leaving 16 bases between them. The CDR3 has 15 residues.

The chain links TRBV29-1 to TRBJ1-1, with D possibly being TRBD1 (6 bases). Germline values: CDR1 SQVTM, CDR2 ANQGSEA. The CDR3 is 12 residues long. CDR3 DNA sequence: TGCGGGGCAGGGGTTCGGAACACTGAAGCTTTCTTT. As protein: CGAGVRNTEAFF. Full variable domain (rest looked up from reference TRBV29-1 and TRBJ1-1): SAVISQKPSRDICQRGTSLTIQCQVDSQVTMMFWYRQQPGQSLTLIATANQGSEATYESGFVIDKFPISRPNLTFSTLTVSNMSPEDSSIYLCGAGVRNTEAFFGQGTRLTVV.

This clone appeared a single time. V gene TRBV28 combines with J gene TRBJ2-1; TRBD1 is a possible D gene (6 bases). Germline V gene lookup returns CDR1 MDHEN and CDR2 SYDVKM. There are 14 residues in the CDR3. Trimming left V 9 bases short and J 10 bases short, with 22 bases between. The CDR3 loop reads CASTPDSTTREQFF. CDR3 DNA: TGTGCCAGTACCCCGGACAGTACCACAAGGGAGCAGTTCTTC.

The rearrangement joins TRBV7-2 to TRBJ2-5, with D possibly being TRBD1 or TRBD2 (6 bases each). CDR3 size: 14 residues. CDR1 is SGHTA and CDR2 is FQGNSA in the germline V gene. V lost 3 bases to trimming and J lost 6 bases, with 14 bases between them. The CDR3 sequence: CASSFLTGRQTQYF. CDR3 DNA sequence: TGTGCCAGCAGCTTTCTCACAGGGAGGCAGACCCAGTACTTC.